A single sample is the source of the 29 T cell receptor beta chains below, sequenced in a study of blood T cell repertoires in COVID-19. Produced via immunoSEQ multiplex PCR; TCRdb's table is partial and in-frame only. The profile covers roughly 150,000 clones, with around four fifths appearing a single time and 4% to 5% taken by the ten largest. Material: peripheral blood. The receptors stem from a woman older than 75 with acute or convalescent COVID-19.

This chain connects TRBV7-2 to TRBJ2-2, with D maybe TRBD2 (5 bases). This CDR3 has 20 amino acids. V was cut by 0 bases and J by 1 base, with 21 bases left in between. The V gene's germline CDR1 is SGHTA and CDR2 FQGNSA. The CDR3: CASSLAFRQTGIVNTGELFF. CDR3 sequence (DNA): TGTGCCAGCAGCTTAGCTTTTCGGCAGACCGGGATAGTGAACACCGGGGAGCTGTTTTTT.

This clone has only one observation. This chain uses TRBV30 with TRBJ1-1, with a weak D call TRBD1 (5 bases). This CDR3 is built from 16 residues. V was cut by 2 bases and J by 2 bases, with 18 bases left in between. Germline assignment: CDR1 GTSNPN and CDR2 SVGIG (reference sequence). CDR3 amino acids: CAWSWYWGRVNTEAFF. CDR3 nucleotides: TGTGCCTGGAGTTGGTATTGGGGCAGGGTAAACACTGAAGCTTTCTTT.

The rearrangement joins TRBV10-1 to TRBJ1-3; maybe TRBD1 (5 bases). Germline assignment: CDR1 WNHNN and CDR2 SYGVQD (reference sequence). Trimming shortened V by 6 bases and J by 1 base, and 13 bases separated the two germline ends. The CDR3 consists of 15 residues. The CDR3 DNA reads as TGCGCCAGCAGCGCGGGACGGTCGTCTGGAAACACCATATATTTT. The encoded protein is CASSAGRSSGNTIYF.

The rearrangement joins TRBV13 to TRBJ1-1; D is ambiguous. The germline V gene has CDR1 PRHDT and CDR2 FYEKMQ (reference sequence). This CDR3 contains 14 residues. Trimming cost V 5 bases and J 3 bases, with 13 bases left between them. CDR3 in amino acids: CASSPARVYTEAFF. The CDR3 DNA reads as TGTGCCAGCAGCCCGGCGCGGGTGTACACTGAAGCTTTCTTT. The entire variable domain, with the rest obtained from reference TRBV13 and TRBJ1-1, is as follows: AAGVIQSPRHLIKEKRETATLKCYPIPRHDTVYWYQQGPGQDPQFLISFYEKMQSDKGSIPDRFSAQQFSDYHSELNMSSLELGDSALYFCASSPARVYTEAFFGQGTRLTVV.

In nucleotides, the CDR3 is TGTGCCAGTAGTATTCGGACAGGGAACACTGAAGCTTTCTTT. Translating gives CASSIRTGNTEAFF. The chain couples TRBV19 to TRBJ1-1; TRBD1 aligns across 7 bases. Looked up from germline, CDR1 is LNHDA and CDR2 is SQIVND (reference sequence). The CDR3 runs 14 residues. J was trimmed by 1 base and V by 3 bases; bases with no gene match: 2.

V is TRBV27 and J is TRBJ1-1; D ambiguous. Germline V lookup: CDR1 MNHEY, CDR2 SMNVEV (reference sequence). The CDR3 is 11 residues long. The V end was cut by 6 bases, the J end by 5 bases, with 7 bases between. CDR3 amino acids: CASRSATEAFF. The CDR3 coding sequence is TGTGCCAGCAGAAGTGCGACTGAAGCTTTCTTT.

This chain joins TRBV19 and TRBJ1-5, with D unresolved. The germline CDR1 and CDR2 sequences are LNHDA and SQIVND (reference sequence). The V end was cut by 2 bases, the J end by 7 bases, with 18 bases between. This CDR3 contains 16 residues. CDR3 DNA sequence: TGTGCCAGTAGTATATCCGCCCGGGTCAGTGGACAGCCCCAGCATTTT. This encodes CASSISARVSGQPQHF.

The chain recombines TRBV5-1 with TRBJ2-7, with TRBD1 matching 8 bases. This CDR3 is 14 amino acids long. Germline trimming cut 6 bases from V and 4 bases from J; bases unmatched to any gene: 9. Germline V lookup: CDR1 SGHRS, CDR2 YFSETQ. The CDR3 reads CASKAYRGKYEQYF. As DNA, the CDR3 is TGCGCCAGCAAGGCGTACAGGGGGAAATACGAGCAGTACTTC.

This rearrangement joins TRBV6-5 to TRBJ1-2; TRBD1 aligns across 8 bases. The CDR3 has 14 residues. V was clipped by 2 bases and J by 7 bases; unmatched bases: 6. CDR1 and CDR2 (germline): MNHEY, SVGAGI. CDR3 protein: CASSYGQGLFGYTF. In DNA form, the CDR3 reads TGTGCCAGCAGTTACGGACAGGGCCTCTTTGGCTACACCTTC.

The J gene is TRBJ2-6, the V gene TRBV2; tentatively, D is TRBD2 (6 bases). Germline CDR1 is SNHLY and CDR2 is FYNNEI. This CDR3 spans 14 amino acids. V was shortened by 8 bases and J by 10 bases, with 18 bases between the two germline ends. The CDR3 bases are TGTGCCAGCCAGGAGGGTGGGTCGAAAAACGTCCTGACTTTC. Its translation: CASQEGGSKNVLTF.

The rearrangement links TRBV7-9 to TRBJ1-2; D gene unclear. The CDR3 loop spans 13 amino acids. V shed 1 base and J shed 7 bases, with 10 bases lying between them. Germline values: CDR1 SEHNR, CDR2 FQNEAQ (reference sequence). The CDR3 DNA follows: TGTGCCAGCAGCTTAGGGGCAGTTCCTGGCTACACCTTC. It is translated as CASSLGAVPGYTF.

This sequence joins TRBV2 and TRBJ1-2, with D uncertain. Germline V CDR1 and CDR2: SNHLY, FYNNEI. Trimming left V 7 bases short and J 6 bases short, with 18 bases between. This CDR3 has 14 residues. CDR3 sequence (DNA): TGTGCCAGCAATACTCGGGTGAGGAGCGATGGCTACACCTTC. The encoded protein is CASNTRVRSDGYTF.

DNA for the CDR3: TGTGCCAGCAGCCCCAAGACAGGGATCTACGAGCAGTACTTC. This sequence encodes CASSPKTGIYEQYF. The rearrangement uses TRBV7-9 and TRBJ2-7; 7 nucleotides align to TRBD1. V dropped 5 bases and J dropped 3; count of bases not matched to a gene: 7. Germline assignment: CDR1 SEHNR and CDR2 FQNEAQ (reference sequence). The CDR3 extends over 14 amino acids.

The genes are TRBV13 and TRBJ2-3; D not certain. The CDR3 is 14 residues long. Trimming left V 2 bases short and J 4 bases short, with 10 bases between. Germline V lookup: CDR1 PRHDT, CDR2 FYEKMQ (reference sequence). For the CDR3, the DNA is TGTGCCAGCAGCTTACCCGGTTTTGCAGATACGCAGTATTTT. Translating gives CASSLPGFADTQYF.

This chain joins TRBV11-2 and TRBJ2-2; the D gene is possibly TRBD1 (5 bases). CDR3 size: 13 residues. The ends were cut back, 4 bases at V and 3 bases at J, with 6 bases in the middle. From germline, CDR1 is SGHAT and CDR2 FQNNGV. CDR3 sequence: CASSSRDTGELFF. CDR3 nucleotide sequence: TGTGCCAGCAGCTCCAGGGACACCGGGGAGCTGTTTTTT.

A word on this clone: One end of the junction varies from germline; a read error may be responsible. The rearrangement joins TRBV6-5 to TRBJ1-4, with 8 bases that match TRBD1. CDR1 is MNHEY, CDR2 SVGAGI, per germline. CDR3 size: 14 residues. This CDR3 is CASSHSGGGEKLFF. The CDR3, as DNA: TGTGCCAGCAGTCACTCAGGGGGCGGTGAAAAACTGTTTTTT.

The chain uses TRBV7-9 and TRBJ2-3; D possibly corresponds to TRBD1 (6 bases). The V and J ends lost 5 bases and 8 bases respectively, with 20 bases between them. This CDR3 comprises 15 residues. Germline V gene data show CDR1 as SEHNR and CDR2 as FQNEAQ (reference sequence). The CDR3 reads CASSRSSGFRGTQYF. DNA for the CDR3: TGTGCCAGCAGCCGGTCGTCGGGGTTCAGGGGTACGCAGTATTTT.

The chain links TRBV5-6 to TRBJ2-7; 8 bases match TRBD2. With V trimmed by 4 bases and J by 2 bases, 5 bases remained unmatched. The CDR3 totals 14 residues. Germline-derived CDR1 and CDR2 are SGHDT and YYEEEE. DNA of the CDR3: TGTGCCAGCAGCCGCGCGGGGGGAACCTACGAGCAGTACTTC. Residues: CASSRAGGTYEQYF.

This clone was observed once. This chain uses TRBV10-3 with TRBJ2-2, with D possibly matching TRBD1 (6 bases). The length of the CDR3 is 15 residues. Trimming left V 10 bases short and J 3 bases short, with 18 bases between. Germline assignment: CDR1 ENHRY and CDR2 SYGVKD. CDR3 sequence (DNA): TGTGCCACCACGACAGGATTGCGGGACACCGGGGAGCTGTTTTTT. Translated: CATTTGLRDTGELFF.

The rearrangement joins TRBV7-9 to TRBJ2-7, with 9 bases aligning to TRBD1. Trimming took 8 bases from V and 5 from J; bases not matched to a gene: 13. The germline V gene encodes CDR1 SEHNR and CDR2 FQNEAQ (reference sequence). This CDR3 is built from 15 residues. The CDR3 DNA is TGTGCCAGCGACAACCTGGACAGGGGCTTCGACGAGCAGTACTTC. Amino acids: CASDNLDRGFDEQYF. The whole variable domain, filled in from reference TRBV7-9 and TRBJ2-7, reads DTGVSQNPRHKITKRGQNVTFRCDPISEHNRLYWYRQTLGQGPEFLTYFQNEAQLEKSRLLSDRFSAERPKGSFSTLEIQRTEQGDSAMYLCASDNLDRGFDEQYFGPGTRLTVT.

CDR3 sequence reads: CASSRTSGEQYF. In DNA form, the CDR3 reads TGTGCCAGCAGTCGGACTAGCGGTGAGCAGTACTTC. V is TRBV2 and J is TRBJ2-7; 10 nucleotides agree with TRBD2. J gave up 7 bases and V 5 bases, and 2 bases lay outside the gene matches. Germline V gene data show CDR1 as SNHLY and CDR2 as FYNNEI. The CDR3 loop spans 12 amino acids. The full variable domain, in which reference TRBV2 and TRBJ2-7 provide the parts outside the CDR3, is EPEVTQTPSHQVTQMGQEVILRCVPISNHLYFYWYRQILGQKVEFLVSFYNNEISEKSEIFDDQFSVERPDGSNFTLKIRSTKLEDSAMYFCASSRTSGEQYFGPGTRLTVT.

This clone appeared once. The chain has TRBV27 and TRBJ2-1; 7 bases are a match to TRBD1. V gave up 5 bases and J gave up 3 bases; unmatched junction bases: 4. Germline CDR1 is MNHEY and CDR2 is SMNVEV (reference sequence). The CDR3 loop spans 14 amino acids. The CDR3 coding sequence is TGTGCCAGCAGTCTAGGGACAGTCTACAATGAGCAGTTCTTC. It specifies CASSLGTVYNEQFF.

This clone was observed a few times. V gene TRBV4-2 combines with J gene TRBJ1-5; 7 bases are a match to TRBD1. CDR1 is LGHNA, CDR2 YNFKEQ, per germline. This CDR3 has 18 amino acids. Trimming removed 4 bases from V and 2 bases from J; junction bases left unmatched: 14. The CDR3 bases are TGTGCCAGCAGCCGGGACGGAGGGAGACAGGGTGGCAATCAGCCCCAGCATTTT. Its translation is CASSRDGGRQGGNQPQHF.

The rearrangement uses TRBV11-1 and TRBJ2-7; maybe TRBD2 (6 bases). Deletions cut 5 bases from V and 4 bases from J, with 15 bases between. CDR1 is SGHAT, CDR2 FQDESV, per germline (reference sequence). CDR3 size: 14 residues. The CDR3 nucleotides read TGTGCCAGCAGCGTCGGGGGACGGGTATACGAGCAGTACTTC. It yields the protein CASSVGGRVYEQYF. The full variable domain, completed using reference TRBV11-1 and TRBJ2-7, is EAEVAQSPRYKITEKSQAVAFWCDPISGHATLYWYRQILGQGPELLVQFQDESVVDDSQLPKDRFSAERLKGVDSTLKIQPAELGDSAMYLCASSVGGRVYEQYFGPGTRLTVT.

This clone was seen more than once but under ten times. The V and J genes are TRBV28 and TRBJ2-3; 8 bases are shared with TRBD1. The CDR3 has 15 residues. After removal of 5 bases from V and 4 bases from J, the junction contained 8 bases not matched to a gene. Germline V lookup: CDR1 MDHEN, CDR2 SYDVKM. CDR3 loop: CASSSPGQGSDTQYF. In nucleotides, the CDR3 is TGTGCCAGCAGTAGCCCCGGACAGGGTTCAGATACGCAGTATTTT.

J is TRBJ1-3 and V is TRBV24-1; 8 bases line up with TRBD1. The CDR3 spans 15 residues. J was trimmed by 4 bases and V by 4 bases; bases with no gene match: 5. Germline V CDR1 and CDR2: KGHDR, SFDVKD. The chain's CDR3 is CATSDPTGDGNTIYF. The CDR3 DNA is TGTGCCACCAGTGACCCGACAGGGGACGGAAACACCATATATTTT.

This clone was recorded a few times. The chain couples TRBV10-3 to TRBJ2-7; 12 bases are a match to TRBD2. Germline CDR1 and CDR2: ENHRY and SYGVKD. The trim removed 2 bases at V and 2 bases at J, leaving 4 bases unmatched. The CDR3 length is 16 residues. The CDR3 loop reads CAISEPSSGRAYEQYF. The CDR3, as DNA: TGTGCCATCAGTGAGCCCTCTAGCGGGAGGGCCTACGAGCAGTACTTC.

The J gene is TRBJ1-5, the V gene TRBV15, with 7 nucleotides matching TRBD1. The CDR3 spans 15 residues. Trimming cost V 3 bases and J 7 bases; bases outside gene matches: 9. Looked up from germline, CDR1 is LNHNV and CDR2 is YYDKDF (reference sequence). The CDR3 coding sequence is TGTGCCACCAGCAGCGGTTACAGGGGCGGGCAGCCCCAGCATTTT. Translating gives CATSSGYRGGQPQHF.

V and J are TRBV4-2 and TRBJ2-7, with 8 bases identical to TRBD1. Germline CDR1 LGHNA, CDR2 YNFKEQ. V shed 4 bases and J 6 bases; nucleotides not matched to a gene: 8. This CDR3 contains 14 residues. The CDR3 spells CASSRTGGTGEQYF. The CDR3 DNA reads TGTGCCAGCAGCCGAACAGGGGGGACAGGCGAGCAGTACTTC.